Below, one T cell receptor beta chain is given with its context. This sample's time point: pretreatment peripheral blood. This table comes from immunoSEQ multiplex PCR, and its TCRdb copy is limited to in-frame clones, with some not included. The sample records about 56,000 clones, over 75% being singletons. This entry comes from a study of PD-L1 blockade in urothelial cancer. This CDR3 is built from 15 residues. Germline CDR1 SGHVS, CDR2 FNYEAQ. The J segment lost 9 bases and the V segment lost 4 bases, leaving 6 bases of the junction unmatched. The chain couples TRBV7-6 to TRBJ2-1, with 13 bases lining up with TRBD2. The sample consisted of PBMCs, taken around atezolizumab (anti-PD-L1) treatment. The sequence was obtained from a man aged 70-80 years with urothelial cancer. The CDR3 is CASSWTSGRVSEQFF. Here the CDR3 DNA reads TGTGCCAGCAGCTGGACTAGCGGGAGAGTCAGTGAGCAGTTCTTC.